Below, one TCR beta chain is given with its context. The entry originates in a study of a mutant IDH1 vaccine in newly diagnosed glioma. For the study at large: Earlier treatment was radiotherapy, temozolomide, or both, with most getting both.

As for time point: baseline, week 1 (first vaccination visit). Treatment given: pre-vaccination baseline after standard-of-care therapy. Germline lookup yields CDR1 SGHKS and CDR2 YYEKEE (reference sequence). Germline trimming cut 4 bases from V and 3 bases from J; bases unmatched to any gene: 5. This CDR3 region has 14 residues. Using immunoSEQ multiplex PCR, the repertoire was profiled, and TCRdb retains in-frame clones only, with some absent. This table holds about 50,000 clones, 70% to 90% found once. This receptor was taken from a middle-aged man with glioma. This material consisted of PBMCs, taken from a glioma patient treated with radiotherapy, temozolomide or both. The rearrangement uses TRBV5-5 and TRBJ2-7; 9 bases map to TRBD1. CDR3 sequence: CASSSGTGLYEQYF. CDR3 DNA sequence: TGTGCCAGCAGCAGCGGGACAGGGCTCTACGAGCAGTACTTC.